This T cell receptor (beta chain) was identified in a study of blood T cell repertoires in COVID-19. Study processing details: From reference gene primer amplification, estimates of nucleated cell counts were derived. Some clones are missing from TCRdb's copy, which holds only in-frame ones; the method was immunoSEQ multiplex PCR. V, J and clone size are those of that table, while D and trimming were read from the DNA. In the table there are some 90,000 clones, 75% to 85% of which are singletons. The length of the CDR3 is 15 residues. The V gene's germline CDR1 is SGHVS and CDR2 FQNEAQ. Trimming cost V 7 bases and J 6 bases; bases outside gene matches: 9.

The clonotype was recovered from a human donor in a cohort sampled during active COVID-19. V and J are TRBV7-8 and TRBJ2-7, with 13 positions matching TRBD2. The specimen was peripheral blood. The CDR3 DNA follows: TGTGCCAGCACCCTAACCCGACTAGCGGGAGGCGAGCAGTACTTC. It codes for CASTLTRLAGGEQYF. The whole variable domain, remainder taken from reference TRBV7-8 and TRBJ2-7, is GAGVSQSPRYKVAKRGQDVALRCDPISGHVSLFWYQQALGQGPEFLTYFQNEAQLDKSGLPSDRFFAERPEGSVSTLKIQRTQQEDSAVYLCASTLTRLAGGEQYFGPGTRLTVT.